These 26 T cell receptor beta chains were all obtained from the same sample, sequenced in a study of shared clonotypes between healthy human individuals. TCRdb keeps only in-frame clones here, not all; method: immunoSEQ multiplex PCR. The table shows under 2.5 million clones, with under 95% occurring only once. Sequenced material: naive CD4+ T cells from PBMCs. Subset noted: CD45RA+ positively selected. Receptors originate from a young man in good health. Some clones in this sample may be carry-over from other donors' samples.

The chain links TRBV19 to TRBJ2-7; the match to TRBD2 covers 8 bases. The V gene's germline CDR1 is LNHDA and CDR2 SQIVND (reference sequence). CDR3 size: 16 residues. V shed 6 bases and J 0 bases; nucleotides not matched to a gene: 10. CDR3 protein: CASRRTSPYPSYEQYF. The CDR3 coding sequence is TGTGCCAGTAGACGGACTAGCCCTTACCCCTCCTACGAGCAGTACTTC.

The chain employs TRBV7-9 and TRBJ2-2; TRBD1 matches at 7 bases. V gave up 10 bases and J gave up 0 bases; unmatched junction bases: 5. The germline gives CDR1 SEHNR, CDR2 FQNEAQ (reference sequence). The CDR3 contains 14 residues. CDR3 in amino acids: CATGQDPNTGELFF. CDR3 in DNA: TGTGCCACCGGACAGGATCCGAACACCGGGGAGCTGTTTTTT.

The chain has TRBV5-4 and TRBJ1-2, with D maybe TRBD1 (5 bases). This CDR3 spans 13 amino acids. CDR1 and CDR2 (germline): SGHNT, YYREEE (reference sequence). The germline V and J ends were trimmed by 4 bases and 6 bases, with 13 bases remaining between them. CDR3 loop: CASSRYGADGYTF. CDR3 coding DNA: TGTGCCAGCAGCCGGTACGGGGCGGATGGCTACACCTTC.

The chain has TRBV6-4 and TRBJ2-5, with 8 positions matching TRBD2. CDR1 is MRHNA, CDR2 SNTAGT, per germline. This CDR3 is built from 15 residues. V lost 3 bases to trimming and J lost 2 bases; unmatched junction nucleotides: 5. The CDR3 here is CASSERREGQETQYF. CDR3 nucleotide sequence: TGTGCCAGCAGTGAACGACGGGAGGGACAAGAGACCCAGTACTTC.

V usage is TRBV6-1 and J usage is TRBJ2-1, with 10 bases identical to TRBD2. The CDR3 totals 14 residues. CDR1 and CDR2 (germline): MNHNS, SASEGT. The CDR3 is CLTGGLADYNEQFF. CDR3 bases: TGTCTAACCGGAGGACTAGCGGACTACAATGAGCAGTTCTTC.

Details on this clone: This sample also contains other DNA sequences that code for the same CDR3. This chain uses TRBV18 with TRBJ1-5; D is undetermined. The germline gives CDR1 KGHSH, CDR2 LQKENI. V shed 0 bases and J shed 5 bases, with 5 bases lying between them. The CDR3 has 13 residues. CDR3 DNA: TGTGCCAGCTCACCACCCGGGGATCAGCCCCAGCATTTT. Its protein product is CASSPPGDQPQHF.

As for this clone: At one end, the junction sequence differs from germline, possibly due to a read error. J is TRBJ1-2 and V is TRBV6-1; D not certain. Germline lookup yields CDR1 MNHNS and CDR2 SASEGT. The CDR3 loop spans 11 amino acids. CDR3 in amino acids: CASREQPAPVF. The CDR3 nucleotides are TGTGCCAGCAGGGAGCAGCCCGCCCCTGTATTC.

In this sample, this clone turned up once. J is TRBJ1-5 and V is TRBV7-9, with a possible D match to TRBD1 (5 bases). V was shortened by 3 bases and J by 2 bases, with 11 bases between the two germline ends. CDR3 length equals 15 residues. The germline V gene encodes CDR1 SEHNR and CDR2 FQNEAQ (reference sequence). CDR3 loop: CASSLGETGNQPQHF. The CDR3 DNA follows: TGTGCCAGCAGCTTGGGGGAGACGGGCAATCAGCCCCAGCATTTT.

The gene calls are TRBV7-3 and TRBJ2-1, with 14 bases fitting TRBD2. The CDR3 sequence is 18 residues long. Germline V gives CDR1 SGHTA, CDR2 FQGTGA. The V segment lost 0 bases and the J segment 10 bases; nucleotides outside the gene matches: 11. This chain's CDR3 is CASSLTGTSGSLQNEQFF. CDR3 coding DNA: TGTGCCAGCAGCTTAACGGGGACTAGCGGGAGCCTGCAGAACGAGCAGTTCTTC.

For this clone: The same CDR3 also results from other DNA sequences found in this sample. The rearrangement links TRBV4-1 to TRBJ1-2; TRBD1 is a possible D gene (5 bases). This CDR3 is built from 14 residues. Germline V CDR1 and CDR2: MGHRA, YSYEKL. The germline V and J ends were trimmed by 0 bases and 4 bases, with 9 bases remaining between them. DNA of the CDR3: TGCGCCAGCAGCCAAGACCCGGGGGGCTATGGCTACACCTTC. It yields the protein CASSQDPGGYGYTF.

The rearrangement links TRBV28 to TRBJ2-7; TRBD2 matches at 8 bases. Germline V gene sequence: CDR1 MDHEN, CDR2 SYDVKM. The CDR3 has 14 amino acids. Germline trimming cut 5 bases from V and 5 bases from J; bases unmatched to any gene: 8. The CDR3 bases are TGTGCCAGCAGTCCCCCCGGGAGGGAGAACGAGCAGTACTTC. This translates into CASSPPGRENEQYF. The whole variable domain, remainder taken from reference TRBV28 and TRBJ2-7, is DVKVTQSSRYLVKRTGEKVFLECVQDMDHENMFWYRQDPGLGLRLIYFSYDVKMKEKGDIPEGYSVSREKKERFSLILESASTNQTSMYLCASSPPGRENEQYFGPGTRLTVT.

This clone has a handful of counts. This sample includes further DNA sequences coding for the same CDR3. The CDR3 is CASSLWRQETQYF. Here the CDR3 DNA reads TGTGCCAGCAGCTTATGGCGGCAAGAGACCCAGTACTTC. V gene TRBV11-2 combines with J gene TRBJ2-5; D call uncertain. The CDR3 consists of 13 residues. V was cut by 2 bases and J by 2 bases, with 6 bases left in between. Germline assignment: CDR1 SGHAT and CDR2 FQNNGV.

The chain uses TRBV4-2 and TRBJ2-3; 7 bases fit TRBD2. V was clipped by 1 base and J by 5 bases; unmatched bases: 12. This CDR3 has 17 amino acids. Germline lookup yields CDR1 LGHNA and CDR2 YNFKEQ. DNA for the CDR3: TGTGCCAGCAGCCAAGCGGCGACTAGCCAAGGTATAGATACGCAGTATTTT. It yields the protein CASSQAATSQGIDTQYF.

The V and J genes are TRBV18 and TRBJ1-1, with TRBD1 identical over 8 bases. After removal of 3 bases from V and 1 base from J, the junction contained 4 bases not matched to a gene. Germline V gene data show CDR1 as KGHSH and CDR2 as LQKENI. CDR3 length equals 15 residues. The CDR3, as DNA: TGTGCCAGCTCACCCGAGACAGGGGCGAACACTGAAGCTTTCTTT. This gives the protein CASSPETGANTEAFF.

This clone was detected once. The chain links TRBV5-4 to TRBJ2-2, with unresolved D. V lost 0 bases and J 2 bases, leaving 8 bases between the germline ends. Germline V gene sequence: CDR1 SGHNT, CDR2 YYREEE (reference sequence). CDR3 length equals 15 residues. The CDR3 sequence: CASSLVAGNTGELFF. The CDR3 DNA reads TGTGCCAGCAGCTTGGTTGCAGGAAACACCGGGGAGCTGTTTTTT. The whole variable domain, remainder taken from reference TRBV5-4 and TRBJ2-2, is ETGVTQSPTHLIKTRGQQVTLRCSSQSGHNTVSWYQQALGQGPQFIFQYYREEENGRGNFPPRFSGLQFPNYSSELNVNALELDDSALYLCASSLVAGNTGELFFGEGSRLTVL.

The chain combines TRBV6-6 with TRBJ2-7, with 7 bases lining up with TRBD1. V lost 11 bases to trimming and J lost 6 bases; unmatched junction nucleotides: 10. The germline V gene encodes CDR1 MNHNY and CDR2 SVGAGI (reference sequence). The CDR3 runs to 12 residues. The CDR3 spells CAGRTGESEQYF. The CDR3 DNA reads TGTGCCGGGCGGACAGGAGAATCCGAGCAGTACTTC.

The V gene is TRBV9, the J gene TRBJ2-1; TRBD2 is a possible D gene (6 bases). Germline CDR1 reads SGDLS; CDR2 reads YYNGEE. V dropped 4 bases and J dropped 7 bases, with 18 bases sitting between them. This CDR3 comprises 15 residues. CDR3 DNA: TGTGCCAGCAGCCCTGGTGGGGAGGTAGTAAATGAGCAGTTCTTC. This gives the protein CASSPGGEVVNEQFF.

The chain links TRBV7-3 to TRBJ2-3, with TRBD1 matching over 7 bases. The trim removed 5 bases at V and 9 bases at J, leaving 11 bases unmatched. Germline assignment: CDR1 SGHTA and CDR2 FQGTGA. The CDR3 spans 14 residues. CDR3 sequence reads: CASSLLGGLYTQYF. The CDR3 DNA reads TGTGCCAGCAGCCTCCTAGGGGGCTTATACACGCAGTATTTT.

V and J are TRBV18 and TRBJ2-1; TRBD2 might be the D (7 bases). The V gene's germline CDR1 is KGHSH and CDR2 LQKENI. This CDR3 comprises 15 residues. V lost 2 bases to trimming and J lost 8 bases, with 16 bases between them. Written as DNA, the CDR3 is TGTGCCAGCTCACCAGGGAGGGGGGGTTCGGATGAGCAGTTCTTC. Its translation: CASSPGRGGSDEQFF.

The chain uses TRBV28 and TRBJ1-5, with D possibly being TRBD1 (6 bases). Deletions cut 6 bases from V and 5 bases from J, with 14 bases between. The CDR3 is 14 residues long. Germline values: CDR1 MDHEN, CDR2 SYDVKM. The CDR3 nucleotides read TGTGCCAGCAGCATAGGGGACACCTATCAGCCCCAGCATTTT. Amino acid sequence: CASSIGDTYQPQHF.

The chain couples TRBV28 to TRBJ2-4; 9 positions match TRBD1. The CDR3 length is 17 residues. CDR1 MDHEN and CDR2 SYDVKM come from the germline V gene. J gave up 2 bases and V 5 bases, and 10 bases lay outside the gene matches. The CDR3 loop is CASSPNPGTGTKNIQYF. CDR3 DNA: TGTGCCAGCAGTCCCAACCCCGGGACAGGGACCAAAAACATTCAGTACTTC.

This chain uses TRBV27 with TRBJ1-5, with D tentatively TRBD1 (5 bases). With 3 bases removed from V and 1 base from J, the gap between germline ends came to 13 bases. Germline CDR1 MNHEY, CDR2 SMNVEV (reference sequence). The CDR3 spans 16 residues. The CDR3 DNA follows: TGTGCCAGCAGTTTCGCCCGGGGGTCCAGCAATCAGCCCCAGCATTTT. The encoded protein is CASSFARGSSNQPQHF.

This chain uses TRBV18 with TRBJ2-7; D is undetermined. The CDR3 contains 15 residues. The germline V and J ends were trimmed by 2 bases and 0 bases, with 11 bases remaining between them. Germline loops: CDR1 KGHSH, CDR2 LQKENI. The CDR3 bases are TGTGCCAGCTCACCAGAAGAGAGGAGCTCCTACGAGCAGTACTTC. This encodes CASSPEERSSYEQYF.

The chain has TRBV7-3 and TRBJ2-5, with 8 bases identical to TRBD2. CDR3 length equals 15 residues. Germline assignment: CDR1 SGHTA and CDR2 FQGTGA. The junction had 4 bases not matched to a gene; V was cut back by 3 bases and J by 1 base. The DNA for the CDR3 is TGTGCCAGCAGCTTCGGGAGGGGGAGCCAAGAGACCCAGTACTTC. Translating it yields CASSFGRGSQETQYF.

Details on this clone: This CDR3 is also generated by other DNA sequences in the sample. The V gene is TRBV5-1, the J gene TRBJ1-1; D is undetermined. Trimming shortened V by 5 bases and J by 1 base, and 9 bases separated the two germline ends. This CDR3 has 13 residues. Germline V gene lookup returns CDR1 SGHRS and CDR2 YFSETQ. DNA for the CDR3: TGCGCCAGCAGAAGTGGGAGGAACACTGAAGCTTTCTTT. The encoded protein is CASRSGRNTEAFF.

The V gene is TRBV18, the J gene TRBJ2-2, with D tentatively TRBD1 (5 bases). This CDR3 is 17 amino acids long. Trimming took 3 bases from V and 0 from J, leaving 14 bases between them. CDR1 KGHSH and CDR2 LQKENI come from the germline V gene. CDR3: CASSPYIFRANTGELFF. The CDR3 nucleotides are TGTGCCAGCTCACCGTACATCTTCAGGGCGAACACCGGGGAGCTGTTTTTT.